This T cell receptor beta chain originates from a study of blood T cell repertoires in COVID-19. The repertoire was sequenced with immunoSEQ multiplex PCR; TCRdb's copy has only in-frame clones and lacks some. The repertoire consists of over 100,000 clones, with 80% to 95% occurring once and the leading ten covering 1.9%. Germline V gene data show CDR1 as SSHAT and CDR2 as FNYEAQ (reference sequence). The CDR3 extends over 14 amino acids. V lost 3 bases to trimming and J lost 8 bases, with 14 bases between them. Seattle enrolled patients during active infection and tracked them longitudinally. This clone appeared a single time.

The TCR sequence derives from a woman aged 45-59 years with COVID-19, enrolled during active disease. The V gene is TRBV7-7, the J gene TRBJ2-4; D perhaps matches TRBD1 (6 bases). The sequenced sample consisted of peripheral blood. The CDR3: CASSFVRGWDIQYF. The CDR3 DNA follows: TGTGCCAGCAGCTTCGTCAGGGGTTGGGACATTCAGTACTTC. Full variable domain (outside the CDR3, taken from reference TRBV7-7 and TRBJ2-4): GAGVSQSPRYKVTKRGQDVTLRCDPISSHATLYWYQQALGQGPEFLTYFNYEAQPDKSGLPSDRFSAERPEGSISTLTIQRTEQRDSAMYRCASSFVRGWDIQYFGAGTRLSVL.